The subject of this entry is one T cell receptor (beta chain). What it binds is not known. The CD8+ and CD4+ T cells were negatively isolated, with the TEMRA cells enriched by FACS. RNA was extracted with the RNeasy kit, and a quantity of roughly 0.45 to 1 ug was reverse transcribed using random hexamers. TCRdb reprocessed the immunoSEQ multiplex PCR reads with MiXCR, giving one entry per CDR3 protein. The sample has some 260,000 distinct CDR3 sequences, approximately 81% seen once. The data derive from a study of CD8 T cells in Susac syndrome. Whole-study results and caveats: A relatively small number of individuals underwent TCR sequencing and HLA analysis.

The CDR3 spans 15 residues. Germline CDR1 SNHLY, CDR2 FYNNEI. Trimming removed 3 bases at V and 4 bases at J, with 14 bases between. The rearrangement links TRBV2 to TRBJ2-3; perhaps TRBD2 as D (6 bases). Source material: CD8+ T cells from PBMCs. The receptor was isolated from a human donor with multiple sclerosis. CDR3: CASSETSWESDTQYF. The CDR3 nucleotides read TGTGCCAGCAGTGAGACTAGTTGGGAGTCAGATACGCAGTATTTT. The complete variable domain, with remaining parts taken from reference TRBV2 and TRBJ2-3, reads EPEVTQTPSHQVTQMGQEVILRCVPISNHLYFYWYRQILGQKVEFLVSFYNNEISEKSEIFDDQFSVERPDGSNFTLKIRSTKLEDSAMYFCASSETSWESDTQYFGPGTRLTVL.